A single sample is the source of the 30 T cell receptor beta chains below, sequenced in a study of PD-1 blockade in classical Hodgkin lymphoma. Assay: immunoSEQ multiplex PCR; the TCRdb copy retains only in-frame clones and omits some. In the table there are about 90,000 clones, 92% of which are singletons. Every patient experienced relapse after autologous stem cell transplantation, and brentuximab vedotin exposure varied. Sequencing used peripheral blood mononuclear cells (PBMCs), obtained before the second cycle of nivolumab. The receptors were sampled from a human donor with classical Hodgkin lymphoma.

The rearrangement links TRBV7-9 to TRBJ2-7, with 7 bases that match TRBD2. V dropped 1 base and J dropped 5; count of bases not matched to a gene: 11. Germline CDR1 and CDR2: SEHNR and FQNEAQ (reference sequence). CDR3 size: 16 residues. The CDR3 coding sequence is TGTGCCAGCAGCTTAGGGGACTATTCTGTAACGGACGAGCAGTACTTC. It is translated as CASSLGDYSVTDEQYF.

In its sample, this clone was seen once. The V and J genes are TRBV28 and TRBJ2-7, with 10 bases fitting TRBD2. From germline, CDR1 is MDHEN and CDR2 SYDVKM. CDR3 length: 17 amino acids. V shed 10 bases and J 4 bases; nucleotides not matched to a gene: 19. The CDR3 DNA reads as TGTGCCACAAACCATCCCCCACGGACTAGCGGAGCTTACGAGCAGTACTTC. Protein product: CATNHPPRTSGAYEQYF.

The gene calls are TRBV27 and TRBJ2-7; TRBD2 might be the D (6 bases). The germline V gene has CDR1 MNHEY and CDR2 SMNVEV (reference sequence). The CDR3 is 13 residues long. Between the trimmed V and J ends, which lost 10 bases and 6 bases, there was a span of 19 bases. The DNA of the CDR3 is TGTGCCACCCGGGGACTTCTGGAGGGCGAGCAGTACTTC. Its protein is CATRGLLEGEQYF.

This sequence joins TRBV27 and TRBJ2-3; 9 bases fit TRBD1. This CDR3 spans 16 amino acids. Germline V CDR1 and CDR2: MNHEY, SMNVEV (reference sequence). J was trimmed by 6 bases and V by 4 bases; bases with no gene match: 11. The CDR3 sequence is CASSYGGQGSLDTQYF. DNA for the CDR3: TGTGCCAGCAGTTACGGGGGACAGGGAAGTTTGGATACGCAGTATTTT.

This clone was counted between two and nine times. This rearrangement joins TRBV30 to TRBJ1-1; D ambiguous. This CDR3 is 11 amino acids long. With 4 bases removed from V and 4 bases from J, the gap between germline ends came to 7 bases. Germline CDR1 and CDR2: GTSNPN and SVGIG (reference sequence). The CDR3 spells CAWTWGTEAFF. CDR3 DNA sequence: TGTGCCTGGACGTGGGGCACTGAAGCTTTCTTT.

V is TRBV7-3 and J is TRBJ2-3; 13 bases are a match to TRBD2. With V trimmed by 6 bases and J by 0 bases, 9 bases remained unmatched. Per the germline V gene, CDR1 is SGHTA and CDR2 is FQGTGA. The CDR3 length is 18 residues. CDR3 amino acids: CASSAGTSGITSTDTQYF. The CDR3 coding sequence is TGTGCCAGCAGTGCCGGGACTAGCGGGATAACTAGCACAGATACGCAGTATTTT.

The CDR3 DNA is TGCGCCAGCAGCTTGGGAACAGGGGGTAGAAATTACAATGAGCAGTTCTTC. Translation: CASSLGTGGRNYNEQFF. The chain combines TRBV5-1 with TRBJ2-1; 8 nucleotides line up with TRBD1. After removal of 0 bases from V and 4 bases from J, the junction contained 9 bases not matched to a gene. Germline-derived CDR1 and CDR2 are SGHRS and YFSETQ. The CDR3 has 17 residues. Based on the CDR3 plus reference TRBV5-1 and TRBJ2-1, the full variable domain is KAGVTQTPRYLIKTRGQQVTLSCSPISGHRSVSWYQQTPGQGLQFLFEYFSETQRNKGNFPGRFSGRQFSNSRSEMNVSTLELGDSALYLCASSLGTGGRNYNEQFFGPGTRLTVL.

This clone is a singleton in its sample. The chain recombines TRBV30 with TRBJ1-4, with TRBD1 identical over 9 bases. The length of the CDR3 is 15 residues. The ends lost 2 bases at V and 9 bases at J; junction bases unmatched: 10. CDR1 GTSNPN and CDR2 SVGIG come from the germline V gene (reference sequence). In DNA form, the CDR3 reads TGTGCCTGGAGTTGGATGGGACAGGGAGTTCAAAAACTGTTTTTT. It codes for CAWSWMGQGVQKLFF.

The rearrangement joins TRBV4-2 to TRBJ2-5; 11 bases are shared with TRBD2. Germline values: CDR1 LGHNA, CDR2 YNFKEQ. J was trimmed by 2 bases and V by 1 base; bases with no gene match: 6. The CDR3 is made up of 17 amino acids. The CDR3, as DNA: TGTGCCAGCAGCCAAGGGGGACGGACTAGCGGGCAAGAGACCCAGTACTTC. Translating it yields CASSQGGRTSGQETQYF.

The chain has TRBV30 and TRBJ1-5; D is perhaps TRBD1 (5 bases). The V gene lost 2 bases and the J gene lost 1 base, with 6 bases spanning the gap. Germline CDR1 is GTSNPN and CDR2 is SVGIG (reference sequence). The CDR3 length is 13 residues. This CDR3 reads CAWSKGSNQPQHF. The CDR3 bases are TGTGCCTGGAGTAAGGGGAGCAATCAGCCCCAGCATTTT.

The CDR3 DNA is TGTGCCAGCAGTTTTTGGGCCCCAGGGGGTCGATCTGAAAAACTGTTTTTT. This gives the protein CASSFWAPGGRSEKLFF. The rearrangement links TRBV28 to TRBJ1-4, with 7 bases identical to TRBD1. The V gene end was trimmed by 3 bases and the J gene end by 7 bases; junction bases not matched to a gene: 14. CDR3 length: 17 residues. In germline, CDR1 is MDHEN, CDR2 SYDVKM. Complete variable domain (other parts from reference TRBV28 and TRBJ1-4): DVKVTQSSRYLVKRTGEKVFLECVQDMDHENMFWYRQDPGLGLRLIYFSYDVKMKEKGDIPEGYSVSREKKERFSLILESASTNQTSMYLCASSFWAPGGRSEKLFFGSGTQLSVL.

The chain couples TRBV29-1 to TRBJ2-3; TRBD2 agrees at 8 bases. Per germline, CDR1 SQVTM and CDR2 ANQGSEA. Losses at the gene ends were 6 bases for V and 1 base for J; bases not matched to a gene: 12. The CDR3 has 16 amino acids. DNA for the CDR3: TGCAGCGTCCTAGGGACAACTAGCGGCCGCACAGATACGCAGTATTTT. This codes for CSVLGTTSGRTDTQYF.

The chain employs TRBV5-1 and TRBJ1-2, with 8 bases identical to TRBD1. The CDR3 is 15 residues long. Per germline, CDR1 SGHRS and CDR2 YFSETQ. V shed 0 bases and J 8 bases; nucleotides not matched to a gene: 9. The DNA of the CDR3 is TGCGCCAGCAGCTTGGAAGGTCAGGGGGCTGGAGGCTACACCTTC. Translated: CASSLEGQGAGGYTF.

V gene TRBV9 combines with J gene TRBJ2-5, with D maybe TRBD2 (6 bases). The CDR3 is 16 residues long. V lost 3 bases and J 3 bases, leaving 18 bases between the germline ends. CDR1 is SGDLS, CDR2 YYNGEE, per germline. The CDR3 region is CASSGWGVSGEETQYF. The CDR3 DNA follows: TGTGCCAGCAGCGGCTGGGGGGTCTCCGGTGAAGAGACCCAGTACTTC. The complete variable domain, with remaining parts taken from reference TRBV9 and TRBJ2-5, reads DSGVTQTPKHLITATGQRVTLRCSPRSGDLSVYWYQQSLDQGLQFLIQYYNGEERAKGNILERFSAQQFPDLHSELNLSSLELGDSALYFCASSGWGVSGEETQYFGPGTRLLVL.

The chain combines TRBV9 with TRBJ2-1; TRBD2 aligns across 7 bases. The CDR3 has 19 amino acids. Germline CDR1 SGDLS, CDR2 YYNGEE. Losses at the gene ends were 0 bases for V and 0 bases for J; bases not matched to a gene: 12. The CDR3 region has the DNA TGTGCCAGCAGCGTAGGGCCTGGGAGCGGGGTAAGCTCCTACAATGAGCAGTTCTTC. Its translation is CASSVGPGSGVSSYNEQFF.

V is TRBV20-1 and J is TRBJ2-1; no clear D. Germline CDR1 and CDR2: DFQATT and SNEGSKA (reference sequence). The CDR3 consists of 11 residues. V lost 6 bases and J lost 10, with 13 bases in between. The CDR3 region is CSAHEQREQFF. The CDR3, as DNA: TGCAGTGCCCATGAACAACGCGAGCAGTTCTTC.

V usage is TRBV28 and J usage is TRBJ2-7; 9 bases map to TRBD2. The CDR3 contains 14 residues. CDR1 MDHEN and CDR2 SYDVKM come from the germline V gene. Unmatched junction bases numbered 10, after V lost 4 bases and J lost 9 bases. In nucleotides, the CDR3 is TGTGCCAGCAGTTCGACTAGCGGCCGGGTTAGGCAGTACTTC. It yields the protein CASSSTSGRVRQYF.

This clone was detected once. The chain joins TRBV11-1 to TRBJ2-5, with a tentative D call TRBD2 (6 bases). The V and J ends lost 6 bases and 3 bases respectively, with 20 bases between them. Germline assignment: CDR1 SGHAT and CDR2 FQDESV (reference sequence). This CDR3 region has 16 residues. In DNA, the CDR3 is TGTGCCAGCAGTTTAATGCGGGGCCGGGGGAAAGAGACCCAGTACTTC. This gives the protein CASSLMRGRGKETQYF.

The rearrangement joins TRBV19 to TRBJ2-7; D unresolved. V was trimmed by 4 bases and J by 1 base, leaving 14 bases between them. The CDR3 runs 15 residues. Germline V gene data show CDR1 as LNHDA and CDR2 as SQIVND (reference sequence). This CDR3 reads CASSRSSRFSYEQYF. The CDR3 coding sequence is TGTGCCAGTAGTAGATCGAGTAGGTTTTCCTACGAGCAGTACTTC.

The J gene is TRBJ2-7, the V gene TRBV14, with a possible D match to TRBD1 (5 bases). Trimming shortened V by 1 base and J by 2 bases, and 9 bases separated the two germline ends. CDR1 and CDR2 (germline): SGHDN, FVKESK. CDR3 size: 14 residues. CDR3 in amino acids: CASSQVTVTYEQYF. The DNA of the CDR3 is TGTGCCAGCAGCCAAGTGACAGTAACCTACGAGCAGTACTTC.

This chain joins TRBV30 and TRBJ2-1; D perhaps matches TRBD2 (6 bases). V was cut by 3 bases and J by 0 bases, with 15 bases left in between. The CDR3 loop spans 16 amino acids. CDR1 is GTSNPN and CDR2 is SVGIG in the germline V gene (reference sequence). The CDR3 loop reads CAWRVGLASSYNEQFF. The CDR3 DNA sequence: TGTGCCTGGAGGGTTGGGCTAGCGAGCTCCTACAATGAGCAGTTCTTC.

The chain links TRBV19 to TRBJ2-1; 9 bases are a match to TRBD2. The ends lost 5 bases at V and 7 bases at J; junction bases unmatched: 15. Germline V CDR1 and CDR2: LNHDA, SQIVND (reference sequence). The CDR3 extends over 17 amino acids. Written as DNA, the CDR3 is TGTGCCAGTAGTCTCTTTCTAGCGGGACCTCCTCATAATGAGCAGTTCTTC. Translating it yields CASSLFLAGPPHNEQFF.

The chain recombines TRBV19 with TRBJ1-5; D is unclear. Trimming removed 3 bases at V and 3 bases at J, with 9 bases between. The CDR3 runs 14 residues. Germline V gives CDR1 LNHDA, CDR2 SQIVND (reference sequence). The DNA for the CDR3 is TGTGCCAGTAGTATCGCACCGGACAATCAGCCCCAGCATTTT. It is translated as CASSIAPDNQPQHF.

The V and J genes are TRBV6-6 and TRBJ2-7; D may be TRBD2 (6 bases). Trimming took off 2 bases at V and 7 bases at J, with 18 bases between the two ends. The germline gives CDR1 MNHNY, CDR2 SVGAGI (reference sequence). This CDR3 is built from 15 residues. The CDR3 sequence is CASSYNRGTLGEQYF. The CDR3 coding sequence is TGTGCCAGCAGTTACAACCGGGGGACTCTCGGGGAGCAGTACTTC.

The chain couples TRBV15 to TRBJ2-7, with D perhaps matching TRBD1 (6 bases). Trimming left V 0 bases short and J 2 bases short, with 11 bases between. CDR1 and CDR2 from the germline V gene are LNHNV and YYDKDF (reference sequence). CDR3 length: 15 residues. This CDR3 reads CATSREQGDTYEQYF. CDR3 in DNA: TGTGCCACCAGCAGAGAACAGGGTGACACCTACGAGCAGTACTTC.

The J gene is TRBJ1-2, the V gene TRBV6-6; no reliable D call. V lost 5 bases and J 2 bases, leaving 6 bases between the germline ends. This CDR3 spans 12 amino acids. The germline V gene has CDR1 MNHNY and CDR2 SVGAGI (reference sequence). This chain's CDR3 is CASSSINYGYTF. CDR3 sequence (DNA): TGTGCCAGCAGTAGCATCAACTATGGCTACACCTTC.

This sequence joins TRBV5-1 and TRBJ2-5; tentative D call: TRBD1 (6 bases). Per germline, CDR1 SGHRS and CDR2 YFSETQ. With 0 bases removed from V and 4 bases from J, the gap between germline ends came to 13 bases. The CDR3 loop spans 15 amino acids. In nucleotides, the CDR3 is TGCGCCAGCAGCTTGGCCCAGGGGAATAGAGAGACCCAGTACTTC. Its translation is CASSLAQGNRETQYF.

The chain employs TRBV23-1 and TRBJ2-4; weak D call: TRBD2 (5 bases). TRBV23-1 counts as an open reading frame of uncertain function. CDR3 length: 19 amino acids. V gave up 7 bases and J gave up 0 bases, with 25 bases separating them. CDR3 protein: CASTQTKSGGFLAKNIQYF. Here the CDR3 DNA reads TGCGCCAGCACCCAGACGAAAAGCGGCGGTTTTTTAGCCAAAAACATTCAGTACTTC.

V usage is TRBV2 and J usage is TRBJ1-2; weak D call: TRBD1 (6 bases). V shed 5 bases and J shed 0 bases, with 13 bases lying between them. The CDR3 is made up of 15 amino acids. Germline CDR1 and CDR2: SNHLY and FYNNEI. The CDR3 region is CASSLKTGSNYGYTF. In nucleotides, the CDR3 is TGTGCCAGCAGTCTTAAAACAGGGTCTAACTATGGCTACACCTTC.

The rearrangement joins TRBV14 to TRBJ2-7; TRBD2 matches 13 bases. Germline values: CDR1 SGHDN, CDR2 FVKESK. The length of the CDR3 is 23 residues. The junction had 20 bases not matched to a gene; V was cut back by 0 bases and J by 0 bases. The chain's CDR3 is CASSQDSRTSGRVLIPCSYEQYF. In DNA form, the CDR3 reads TGTGCCAGCAGCCAAGATAGCCGAACTAGCGGGAGGGTCCTAATCCCCTGCTCCTACGAGCAGTACTTC.